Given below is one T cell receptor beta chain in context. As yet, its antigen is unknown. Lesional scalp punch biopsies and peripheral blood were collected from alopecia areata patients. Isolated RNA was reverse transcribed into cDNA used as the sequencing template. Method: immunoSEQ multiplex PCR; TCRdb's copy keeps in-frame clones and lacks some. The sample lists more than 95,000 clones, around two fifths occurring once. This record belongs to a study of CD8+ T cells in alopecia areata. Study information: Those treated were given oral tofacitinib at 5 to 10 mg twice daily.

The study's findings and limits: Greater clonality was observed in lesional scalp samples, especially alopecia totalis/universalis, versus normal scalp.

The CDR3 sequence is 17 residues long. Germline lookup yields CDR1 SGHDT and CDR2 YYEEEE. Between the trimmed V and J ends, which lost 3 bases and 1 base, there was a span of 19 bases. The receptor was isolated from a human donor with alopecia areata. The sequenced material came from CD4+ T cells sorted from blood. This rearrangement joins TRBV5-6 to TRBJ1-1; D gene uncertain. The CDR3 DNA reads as TGTGCCAGCAGCTCGGCGCTTTTAGCGCGAAAGAACACTGAAGCTTTCTTT. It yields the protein CASSSALLARKNTEAFF.